Below are 24 T cell receptor beta chains sequenced from a single sample in a study of blood T cell repertoires in COVID-19. The table came from immunoSEQ multiplex PCR; TCRdb's copy has only in-frame clones and leaves some out. The sample holds about 120,000 clones, approximately 74% seen once. The sample consisted of peripheral blood. These receptors all stem from a man in his 60s with acute or convalescent COVID-19.

J is TRBJ1-2 and V is TRBV3-1 (or the pseudogene TRBV3-2); D gene unclear. CDR3 length: 16 amino acids. Trimming took off 0 bases at V and 4 bases at J, with 15 bases between the two ends. Looked up from germline, CDR1 is LGHDT and CDR2 is YNNKEL (reference sequence). CDR3 DNA sequence: TGTGCCAGCAGCCAAGATGGGCGCCCAGGTTCCTATGGCTACACCTTC. The encoded protein is CASSQDGRPGSYGYTF.

The rearrangement joins TRBV6-5 to TRBJ1-3; D remains unclear. The CDR3 length is 14 residues. The V end lost 6 bases, the J end lost 0 bases, and 9 bases lay between the germline ends. Germline CDR1 is MNHEY and CDR2 is SVGAGI. The CDR3 here is CASSRLNSGNTIYF. CDR3 DNA: TGTGCCAGCAGCCGACTAAACTCTGGAAACACCATATATTTT.

J is TRBJ1-2 and V is TRBV5-1; 9 bases are shared with TRBD1. With V trimmed by 4 bases and J by 4 bases, 8 bases remained unmatched. From germline, CDR1 is SGHRS and CDR2 YFSETQ. The length of the CDR3 is 15 residues. The CDR3 loop reads CASSQGQGTAYGYTF. CDR3 bases: TGCGCCAGCAGCCAGGGACAGGGTACGGCCTATGGCTACACCTTC.

The chain carries TRBV6-5 and TRBJ1-1; TRBD1 matches at 7 bases. Per germline, CDR1 MNHEY and CDR2 SVGAGI. The CDR3 is made up of 14 amino acids. The junction had 8 bases not matched to a gene; V was cut back by 7 bases and J by 3 bases. CDR3 loop: CASISGGSDTEAFF. For the CDR3, the DNA is TGTGCCAGCATTTCAGGGGGGTCGGACACTGAAGCTTTCTTT.

The rearrangement uses TRBV7-2 and TRBJ2-1; D gene ambiguous. Germline V gene sequence: CDR1 SGHTA, CDR2 FQGNSA. The CDR3 totals 12 residues. The ends were cut back, 6 bases at V and 10 bases at J, with 13 bases in the middle. The CDR3 DNA reads TGTGCCAGCAGTACCCTGGCCGGGGAGCAGTTCTTC. Translation: CASSTLAGEQFF.

V and J are TRBV14 and TRBJ2-1; tentative D call: TRBD1 (5 bases). Trimming cost V 1 base and J 0 bases, with 7 bases left between them. This CDR3 region has 15 residues. CDR1 and CDR2 from the germline V gene are SGHDN and FVKESK. This chain's CDR3 is CASSQGQPSYNEQFF. In DNA form, the CDR3 reads TGTGCCAGCAGCCAAGGACAGCCCTCCTACAATGAGCAGTTCTTC.

The V gene is TRBV5-1, the J gene TRBJ1-1, with D possibly being TRBD1 (5 bases). The V end was cut by 1 base, the J end by 1 base, with 8 bases between. Germline lookup yields CDR1 SGHRS and CDR2 YFSETQ. The CDR3 sequence is 14 residues long. The CDR3 DNA is TGCGCCAGCAGCTTGCAGGGCGCGAACACTGAAGCTTTCTTT. As protein: CASSLQGANTEAFF.

The rearrangement uses TRBV10-3 and TRBJ2-1; 12 bases are shared with TRBD2. CDR1 and CDR2 (germline): ENHRY, SYGVKD. The CDR3 is 16 amino acids. Trimming at V came to 4 bases and at J to 6 bases, leaving 7 bases not matched to a gene. As DNA, the CDR3 is TGTGCCATCAGTGGGACTAGCGGGAAATTTATCAATGAGCAGTTCTTC. It codes for CAISGTSGKFINEQFF.

The chain joins TRBV11-2 to TRBJ2-7; D not resolved. Trimming removed 1 base from V and 3 bases from J, with 4 bases in between. This CDR3 is 12 amino acids long. The germline V gene has CDR1 SGHAT and CDR2 FQNNGV. In nucleotides, the CDR3 is TGTGCCAGCAGCTTAGGAGACTACGAGCAGTACTTC. It translates to CASSLGDYEQYF.

The rearrangement joins TRBV5-1 to TRBJ2-4; 13 bases fit TRBD2. Germline CDR1 SGHRS, CDR2 YFSETQ. Trimming cost V 4 bases and J 4 bases; bases outside gene matches: 2. The CDR3 consists of 15 residues. CDR3 sequence (DNA): TGCGCCAGCAGCCAGGGACTAGCGGGGAAAAACATTCAGTACTTC. Its translation is CASSQGLAGKNIQYF. Drawing the rest from reference TRBV5-1 and TRBJ2-4, the complete variable domain is KAGVTQTPRYLIKTRGQQVTLSCSPISGHRSVSWYQQTPGQGLQFLFEYFSETQRNKGNFPGRFSGRQFSNSRSEMNVSTLELGDSALYLCASSQGLAGKNIQYFGAGTRLSVL.

This chain connects TRBV5-4 to TRBJ1-1; 9 nucleotides line up with TRBD1. The length of the CDR3 is 15 residues. J lost 5 bases, V lost 4 bases, and 9 bases had no gene match. Germline assignment: CDR1 SGHNT and CDR2 YYREEE (reference sequence). This CDR3 reads CASSHTGGATTEAFF. Here the CDR3 DNA reads TGTGCCAGCAGCCACACAGGGGGCGCGACTACTGAAGCTTTCTTT.

The chain employs TRBV5-1 and TRBJ2-4, with D unclear. Per germline, CDR1 SGHRS and CDR2 YFSETQ. The CDR3 is 15 residues long. V lost 1 base to trimming and J lost 0 bases, with 8 bases between them. This chain's CDR3 is CASSLSPRAKNIQYF. The CDR3 nucleotides read TGCGCCAGCAGCTTGAGTCCGCGAGCCAAAAACATTCAGTACTTC.

The rearrangement joins TRBV4-2 to TRBJ2-1; 10 positions agree with TRBD2. CDR1 and CDR2 (germline): LGHNA, YNFKEQ. The CDR3 extends over 17 amino acids. V trimming: 1 base; J trimming: 4 bases; junction bases outside the gene matches: 7. For the CDR3, the DNA is TGTGCCAGCAGCCAAGTGGCTAGCGGGGGCCGTTACAATGAGCAGTTCTTC. Amino acid sequence: CASSQVASGGRYNEQFF.

The chain's CDR3 is CASSQTDTQYF. The CDR3 DNA follows: TGTGCCAGCAGCCAAACAGATACGCAGTATTTT. This chain joins TRBV5-8 and TRBJ2-3, with D hard to call. V lost 4 bases, J lost 3 bases, and 3 bases lay in between. In germline, CDR1 is SGHTS, CDR2 YDEGEE. This CDR3 has 11 residues.

The CDR3 nucleotides read TGCAGCGTTTTACGGGGTACTAATGAAAAACTGTTTTTT. Its translation: CSVLRGTNEKLFF. The chain carries TRBV29-1 and TRBJ1-4; D not certain. Trimming left V 5 bases short and J 2 bases short, with 9 bases between. The CDR3 runs to 13 residues. Germline assignment: CDR1 SQVTM and CDR2 ANQGSEA.

V usage is TRBV11-2 and J usage is TRBJ1-1; maybe TRBD1 (6 bases). The germline V gene has CDR1 SGHAT and CDR2 FQNNGV. Trimming removed 4 bases from V and 4 bases from J, with 13 bases in between. The CDR3 has 14 amino acids. The CDR3 is CASSSGRGFTEAFF. DNA of the CDR3: TGTGCCAGCAGCTCGGGCAGGGGTTTCACTGAAGCTTTCTTT. Complete variable domain (other parts from reference TRBV11-2 and TRBJ1-1): EAGVAQSPRYKIIEKRQSVAFWCNPISGHATLYWYQQILGQGPKLLIQFQNNGVVDDSQLPKDRFSAERLKGVDSTLKIQPAKLEDSAVYLCASSSGRGFTEAFFGQGTRLTVV.

The chain uses TRBV5-6 and TRBJ2-1, with no clear D. V lost 5 bases to trimming and J lost 7 bases, with 7 bases between them. The CDR3 length is 11 residues. Per the germline V gene, CDR1 is SGHDT and CDR2 is YYEEEE. In nucleotides, the CDR3 is TGTGCCAGCAGGACTTGGAATGAGCAGTTCTTC. This gives the protein CASRTWNEQFF.

V is TRBV25-1 and J is TRBJ2-5; 9 bases match TRBD1. The CDR3 runs 18 residues. The germline V gene has CDR1 MGHDK and CDR2 SYGVNS. V lost 4 bases to trimming and J lost 1 base; unmatched junction nucleotides: 13. CDR3 nucleotide sequence: TGTGCCAGCAGTGTGCTAAGGGGACAGGGTGGGCGCCAAGAGACCCAGTACTTC. Encoded protein: CASSVLRGQGGRQETQYF.

V is TRBV20-1 and J is TRBJ2-5; no clear D. Germline values: CDR1 DFQATT, CDR2 SNEGSKA (reference sequence). This CDR3 spans 10 amino acids. Deletions cut 1 base from V and 5 bases from J, with 2 bases between. The CDR3 coding sequence is TGCAGTGCTAGAGCGGAGACCCAGTACTTC. Its translation: CSARAETQYF.

The V gene is TRBV5-6, the J gene TRBJ1-2; TRBD1 might be the D (6 bases). This CDR3 is 15 amino acids long. The V and J ends lost 4 bases and 2 bases respectively, with 15 bases between them. Germline assignment: CDR1 SGHDT and CDR2 YYEEEE. The CDR3 DNA reads TGTGCCAGCAGCCCCGATGACAGGAGAAACTATGGCTACACCTTC. It is translated as CASSPDDRRNYGYTF. Together with reference TRBV5-6 and TRBJ1-2, the CDR3 gives the full variable domain: DAGVTQSPTHLIKTRGQQVTLRCSPKSGHDTVSWYQQALGQGPQFIFQYYEEEERQRGNFPDRFSGHQFPNYSSELNVNALLLGDSALYLCASSPDDRRNYGYTFGSGTRLTVV.

V and J are TRBV12-3 or TRBV12-4 and TRBJ1-5; D call uncertain. Trimming left V 5 bases short and J 0 bases short, with 5 bases between. The CDR3 extends over 13 amino acids. CDR3 sequence: CASSRDSNQPQHF. The CDR3 DNA follows: TGTGCCAGCAGTCGAGATAGCAATCAGCCCCAGCATTTT.

The chain is built from TRBV7-9 and TRBJ1-5; the D gene is possibly TRBD1 (5 bases). Deletions cut 5 bases from V and 6 bases from J, with 11 bases between. The CDR3 totals 13 residues. CDR1 and CDR2 from the germline V gene are SEHNR and FQNEAQ (reference sequence). In DNA, the CDR3 is TGTGCCAGCAGCATCGGGACTTTTCAGCCCCAGCATTTT. It yields the protein CASSIGTFQPQHF.

This clone was observed a single time. The chain employs TRBV19 and TRBJ1-6; D perhaps matches TRBD1 (6 bases). CDR1 and CDR2 (germline): LNHDA, SQIVND (reference sequence). V was cut by 3 bases and J by 6 bases, with 12 bases left in between. CDR3 length: 15 residues. CDR3 residues: CASSINRAANSPLHF. CDR3 bases: TGTGCCAGTAGTATCAACAGGGCAGCTAATTCACCCCTCCACTTT.

This chain uses TRBV27 with TRBJ1-1, with no clear D. Germline CDR1 MNHEY, CDR2 SMNVEV (reference sequence). V was clipped by 5 bases and J by 1 base, with 11 bases between them. This CDR3 is 14 amino acids long. CDR3 DNA sequence: TGTGCCAGCAGTCCCTCGACTGGGAACACTGAAGCTTTCTTT. Its protein product is CASSPSTGNTEAFF.